This T cell receptor beta chain appears in the sequencing data of a study of shared clonotypes between healthy human individuals. The CDR3 runs 15 residues. V shed 5 bases and J shed 4 bases, with 17 bases lying between them. CDR1 is LNHDA, CDR2 SQIVND, per germline (reference sequence). Repertoires were generated with immunoSEQ multiplex PCR, while TCRdb's copy carries only in-frame clones and drops some. The sample lists hundreds of thousands of clones; more than 95% were seen once. The rearrangement links TRBV19 to TRBJ2-5; D call uncertain. Sequenced: naive CD4+ T cells sorted from blood. Specified subset: CD45RA+ positively selected. This sequence originates from a woman aged 30 to 39 in good health. Here the CDR3 reads CASSAEEWGGETQYF. The DNA for the CDR3 is TGTGCCAGTAGTGCCGAAGAATGGGGTGGAGAGACCCAGTACTTC.